Below are 8 T cell receptor beta chains sequenced from a single sample in a study of chemoradiotherapy in HPV16-positive cancers. Data came from immunoSEQ multiplex PCR; TCRdb stores just in-frame clones and leaves some out. This table has some 5,100 clones, 80% to 95% appearing once. The source was blood, collected from a patient who underwent chemoradiotherapy. The receptors stem from a human donor with HPV-associated anogenital cancer.

The genes are TRBV5-1 and TRBJ2-2, with TRBD2 identical over 7 bases. V dropped 2 bases and J dropped 1; count of bases not matched to a gene: 11. There are 18 residues in the CDR3. The germline CDR1 and CDR2 sequences are SGHRS and YFSETQ. The CDR3 DNA follows: TGCGCCAGCAGCTTTCGCTTTTTGGCTAGCGGGAACACCGGGGAGCTGTTTTTT. This sequence encodes CASSFRFLASGNTGELFF.

As DNA, the CDR3 is TGTGCCAGCAGCCCCCTTAGACAGGGAAGCTATGGCTACACCTTC. Translating gives CASSPLRQGSYGYTF. The genes are TRBV7-9 and TRBJ1-2, with 7 positions matching TRBD1. CDR1 is SEHNR and CDR2 is FQNEAQ in the germline V gene (reference sequence). CDR3 length: 15 residues. Unmatched junction bases numbered 10, after V lost 5 bases and J lost 4 bases.

This sequence joins TRBV7-7 and TRBJ1-1, with D possibly matching TRBD1 (5 bases). Per the germline V gene, CDR1 is SSHAT and CDR2 is FNYEAQ (reference sequence). The CDR3 is made up of 13 amino acids. V lost 5 bases, J lost 6 bases, and 13 bases lay in between. CDR3 region: CASSAGWGAEAFF. CDR3 in DNA: TGTGCCAGCAGCGCCGGTTGGGGCGCTGAAGCTTTCTTT.

The CDR3 DNA reads as TGTGCCAGCAGGCGACAGGGGGTCGGGGAGACCCAGTACTTC. The encoded protein is CASRRQGVGETQYF. The chain has TRBV2 and TRBJ2-5; 9 bases match TRBD1. Germline-derived CDR1 and CDR2 are SNHLY and FYNNEI. This CDR3 comprises 14 residues. V trimming: 6 bases; J trimming: 5 bases; junction bases outside the gene matches: 7.

The chain is built from TRBV4-1 and TRBJ2-7, with D unresolved. V gave up 4 bases and J gave up 3 bases, with 16 bases separating them. CDR1 is MGHRA, CDR2 YSYEKL, per germline. CDR3 length: 15 amino acids. The CDR3 nucleotides read TGCGCCAGCAGCCTCGGACCCAACGGCCTCTACGAGCAGTACTTC. It is translated as CASSLGPNGLYEQYF.

The chain recombines TRBV7-6 with TRBJ2-3; D is perhaps TRBD1 (5 bases). V was cut by 5 bases and J by 5 bases, with 17 bases left in between. Germline V gene data show CDR1 as SGHVS and CDR2 as FNYEAQ. The CDR3 extends over 15 amino acids. CDR3 loop: CASSRTRGRRDTQYF. The CDR3 bases are TGTGCCAGCAGCCGGACAAGGGGCCGTAGAGATACGCAGTATTTT.

This chain uses TRBV4-3 with TRBJ1-2; unclear D gene. CDR1 LGHNA and CDR2 YSLEER come from the germline V gene. With 0 bases removed from V and 7 bases from J, the gap between germline ends came to 18 bases. This CDR3 has 16 residues. CDR3 DNA: TGCGCCAGCAGCCAAGATGCCCGGGTTGGGCTTGTTGGCTACACCTTC. Protein sequence: CASSQDARVGLVGYTF.

This clone was observed a single time. The chain uses TRBV7-2 and TRBJ2-1; 11 bases align to TRBD2. The CDR3 covers 15 residues. CDR1 and CDR2 from the germline V gene are SGHTA and FQGNSA. The junction had 7 bases not matched to a gene; V was cut back by 5 bases and J by 7 bases. The CDR3 nucleotides read TGTGCCAGCAGCCACCCGGGACTAGCGGTAAATGAGCAGTTCTTC. This codes for CASSHPGLAVNEQFF.